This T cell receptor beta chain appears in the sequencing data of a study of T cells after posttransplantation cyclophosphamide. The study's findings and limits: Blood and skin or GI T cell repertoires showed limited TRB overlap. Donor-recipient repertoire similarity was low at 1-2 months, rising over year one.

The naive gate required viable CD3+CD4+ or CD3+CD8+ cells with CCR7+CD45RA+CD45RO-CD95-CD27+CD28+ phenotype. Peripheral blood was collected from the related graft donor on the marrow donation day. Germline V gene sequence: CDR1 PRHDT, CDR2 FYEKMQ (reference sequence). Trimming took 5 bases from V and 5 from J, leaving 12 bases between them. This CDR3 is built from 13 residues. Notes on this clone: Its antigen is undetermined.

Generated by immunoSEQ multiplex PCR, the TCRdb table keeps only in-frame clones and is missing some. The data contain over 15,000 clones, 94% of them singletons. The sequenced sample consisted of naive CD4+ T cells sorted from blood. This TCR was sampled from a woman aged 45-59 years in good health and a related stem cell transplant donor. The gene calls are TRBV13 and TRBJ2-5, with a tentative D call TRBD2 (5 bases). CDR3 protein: CASSPLASETQYF. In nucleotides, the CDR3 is TGTGCCAGCAGCCCTTTGGCTAGCGAGACCCAGTACTTC.